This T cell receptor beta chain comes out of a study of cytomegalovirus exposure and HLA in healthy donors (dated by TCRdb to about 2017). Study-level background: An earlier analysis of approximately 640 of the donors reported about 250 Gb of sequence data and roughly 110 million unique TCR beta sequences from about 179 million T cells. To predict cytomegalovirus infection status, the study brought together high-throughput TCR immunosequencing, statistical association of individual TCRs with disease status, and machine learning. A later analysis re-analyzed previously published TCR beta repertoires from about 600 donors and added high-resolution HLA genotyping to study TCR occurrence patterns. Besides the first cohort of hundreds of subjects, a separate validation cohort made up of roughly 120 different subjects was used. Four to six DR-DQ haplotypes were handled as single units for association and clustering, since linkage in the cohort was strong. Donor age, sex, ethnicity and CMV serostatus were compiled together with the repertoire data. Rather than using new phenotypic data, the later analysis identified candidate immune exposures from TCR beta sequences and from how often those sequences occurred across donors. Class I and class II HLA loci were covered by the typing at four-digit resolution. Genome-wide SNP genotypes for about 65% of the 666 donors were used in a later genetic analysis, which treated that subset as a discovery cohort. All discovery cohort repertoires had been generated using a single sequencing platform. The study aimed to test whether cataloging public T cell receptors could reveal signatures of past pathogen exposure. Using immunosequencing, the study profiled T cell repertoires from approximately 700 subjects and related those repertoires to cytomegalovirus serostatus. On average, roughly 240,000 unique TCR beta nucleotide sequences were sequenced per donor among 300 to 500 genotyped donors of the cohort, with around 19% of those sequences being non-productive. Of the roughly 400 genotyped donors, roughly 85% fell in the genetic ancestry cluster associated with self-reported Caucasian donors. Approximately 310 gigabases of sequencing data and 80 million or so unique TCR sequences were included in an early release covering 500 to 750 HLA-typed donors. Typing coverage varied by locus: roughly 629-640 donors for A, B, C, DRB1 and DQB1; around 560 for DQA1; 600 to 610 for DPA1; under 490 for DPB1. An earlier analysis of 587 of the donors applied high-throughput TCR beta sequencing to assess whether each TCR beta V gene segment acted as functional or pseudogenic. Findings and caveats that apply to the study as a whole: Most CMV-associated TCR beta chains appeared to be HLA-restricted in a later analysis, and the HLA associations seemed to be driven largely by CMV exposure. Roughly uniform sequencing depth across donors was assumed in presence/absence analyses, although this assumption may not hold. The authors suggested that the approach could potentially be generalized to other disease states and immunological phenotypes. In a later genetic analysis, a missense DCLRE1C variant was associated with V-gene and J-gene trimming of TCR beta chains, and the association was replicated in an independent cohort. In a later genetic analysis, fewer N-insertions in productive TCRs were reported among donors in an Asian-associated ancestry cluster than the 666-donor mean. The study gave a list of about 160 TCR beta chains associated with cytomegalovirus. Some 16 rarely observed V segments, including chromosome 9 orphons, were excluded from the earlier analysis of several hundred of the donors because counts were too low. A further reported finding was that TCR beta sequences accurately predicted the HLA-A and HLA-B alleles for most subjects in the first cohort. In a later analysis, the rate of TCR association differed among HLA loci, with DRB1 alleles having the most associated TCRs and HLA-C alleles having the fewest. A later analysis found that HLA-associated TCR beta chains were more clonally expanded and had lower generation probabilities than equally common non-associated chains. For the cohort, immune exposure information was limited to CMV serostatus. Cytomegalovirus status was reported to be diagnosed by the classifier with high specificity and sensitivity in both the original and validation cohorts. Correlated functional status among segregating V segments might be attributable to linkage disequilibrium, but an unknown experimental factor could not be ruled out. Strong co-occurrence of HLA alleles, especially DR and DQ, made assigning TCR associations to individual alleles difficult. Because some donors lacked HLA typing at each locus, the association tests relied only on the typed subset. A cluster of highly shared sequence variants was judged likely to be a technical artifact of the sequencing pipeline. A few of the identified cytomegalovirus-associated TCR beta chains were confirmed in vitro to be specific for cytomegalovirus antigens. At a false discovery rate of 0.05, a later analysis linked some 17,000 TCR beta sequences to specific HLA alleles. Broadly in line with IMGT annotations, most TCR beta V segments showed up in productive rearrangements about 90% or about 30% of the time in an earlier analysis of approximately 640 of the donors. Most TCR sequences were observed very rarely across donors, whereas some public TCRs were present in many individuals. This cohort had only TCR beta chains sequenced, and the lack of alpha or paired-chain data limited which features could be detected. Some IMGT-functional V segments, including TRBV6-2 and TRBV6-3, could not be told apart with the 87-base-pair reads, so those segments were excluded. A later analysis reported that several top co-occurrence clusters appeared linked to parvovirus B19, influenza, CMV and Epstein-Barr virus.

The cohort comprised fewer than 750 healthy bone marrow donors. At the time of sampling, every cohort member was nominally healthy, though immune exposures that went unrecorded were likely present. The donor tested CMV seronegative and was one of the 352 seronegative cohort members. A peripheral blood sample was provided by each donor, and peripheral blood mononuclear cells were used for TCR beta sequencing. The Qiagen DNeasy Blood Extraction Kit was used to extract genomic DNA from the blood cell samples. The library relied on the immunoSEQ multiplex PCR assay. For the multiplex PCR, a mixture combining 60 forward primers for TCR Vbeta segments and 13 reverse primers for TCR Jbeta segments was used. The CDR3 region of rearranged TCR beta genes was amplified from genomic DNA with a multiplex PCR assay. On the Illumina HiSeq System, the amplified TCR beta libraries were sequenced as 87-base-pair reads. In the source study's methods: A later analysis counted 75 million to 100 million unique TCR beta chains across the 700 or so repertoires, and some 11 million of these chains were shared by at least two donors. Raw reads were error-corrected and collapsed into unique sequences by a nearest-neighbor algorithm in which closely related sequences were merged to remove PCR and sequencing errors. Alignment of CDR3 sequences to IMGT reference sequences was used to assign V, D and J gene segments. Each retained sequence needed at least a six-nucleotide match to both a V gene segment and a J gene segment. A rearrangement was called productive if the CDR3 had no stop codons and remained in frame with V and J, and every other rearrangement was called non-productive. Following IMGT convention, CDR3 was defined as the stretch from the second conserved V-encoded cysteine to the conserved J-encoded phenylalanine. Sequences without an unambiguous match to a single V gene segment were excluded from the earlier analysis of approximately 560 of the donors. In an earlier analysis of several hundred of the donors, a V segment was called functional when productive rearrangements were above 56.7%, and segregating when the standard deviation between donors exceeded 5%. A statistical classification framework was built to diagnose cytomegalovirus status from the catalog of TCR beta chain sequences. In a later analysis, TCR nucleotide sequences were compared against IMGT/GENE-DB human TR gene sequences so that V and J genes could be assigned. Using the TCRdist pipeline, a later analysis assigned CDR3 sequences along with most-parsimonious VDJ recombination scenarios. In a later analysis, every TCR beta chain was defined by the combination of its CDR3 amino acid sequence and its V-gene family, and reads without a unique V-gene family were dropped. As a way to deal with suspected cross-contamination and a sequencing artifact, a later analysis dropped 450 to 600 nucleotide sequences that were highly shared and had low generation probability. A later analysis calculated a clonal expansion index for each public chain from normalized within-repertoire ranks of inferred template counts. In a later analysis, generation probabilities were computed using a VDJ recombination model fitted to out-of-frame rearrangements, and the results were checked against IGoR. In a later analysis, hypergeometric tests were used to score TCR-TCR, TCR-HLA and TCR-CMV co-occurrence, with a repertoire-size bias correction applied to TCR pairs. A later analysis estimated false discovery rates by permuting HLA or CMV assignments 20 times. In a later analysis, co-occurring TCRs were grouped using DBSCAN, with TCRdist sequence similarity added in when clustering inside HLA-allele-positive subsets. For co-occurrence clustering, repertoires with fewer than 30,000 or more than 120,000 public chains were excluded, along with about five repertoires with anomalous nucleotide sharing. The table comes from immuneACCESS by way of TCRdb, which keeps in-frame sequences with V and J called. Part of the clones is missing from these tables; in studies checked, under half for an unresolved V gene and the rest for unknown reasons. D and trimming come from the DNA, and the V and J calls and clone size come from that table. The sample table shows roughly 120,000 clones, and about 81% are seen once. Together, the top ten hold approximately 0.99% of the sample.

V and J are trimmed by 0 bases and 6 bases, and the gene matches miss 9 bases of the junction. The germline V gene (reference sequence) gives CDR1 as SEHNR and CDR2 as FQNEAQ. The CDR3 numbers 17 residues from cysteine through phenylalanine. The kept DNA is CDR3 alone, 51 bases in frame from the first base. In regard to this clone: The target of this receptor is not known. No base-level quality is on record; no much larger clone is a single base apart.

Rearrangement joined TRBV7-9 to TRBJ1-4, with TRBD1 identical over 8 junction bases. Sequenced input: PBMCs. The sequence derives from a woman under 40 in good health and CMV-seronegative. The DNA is TGTGCCAGCAGCTTAGCCTCAGGGGGCATCGGGTATGAAAAACTGTTTTTT. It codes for CASSLASGGIGYEKLFF.